The TCR beta chain under discussion was sequenced for a study of cytomegalovirus exposure and HLA in healthy donors. Study-wide context: Of the donors genotyped, about 390 in all, around 77% fell in the Caucasian-associated ancestry cluster.

The PCR contained 60 Vbeta and 13 Jbeta primers. Profiled with immunoSEQ multiplex PCR; TCRdb holds only in-frame clones, not every one. The sample comprises around 120,000 clones, over 70% of which are singletons, and more than 1.5% rests with the top ten. To note about this clone: The antigen is undetermined.

Study-wide points: In an earlier analysis, most TCR beta V segments were productive about 87% or about 30% of the time.

Germline loops: CDR1 MNHEY, CDR2 SVGAGI. This CDR3 contains 15 residues. V shed 3 bases and J 9 bases; nucleotides not matched to a gene: 10. The chain employs TRBV6-5 and TRBJ2-1, with TRBD1 matching 8 bases. The sample was PBMCs. The sequence came from a woman aged 18 to 35 in good health and CMV-seronegative. Here the CDR3 DNA reads TGTGCCAGCAGTTATTCAGGGGGCGTCTACGGTGAGCAGTTCTTC. This sequence encodes CASSYSGGVYGEQFF.